This T cell receptor beta chain was recorded in a study of cytomegalovirus exposure and HLA in healthy donors. Turning to the study itself: Membership in the Caucasian-associated ancestry cluster was found for approximately 85% of roughly 360 genotyped donors.

With 60 Vbeta and 13 Jbeta primers, the PCR was carried out. Sequencing used immunoSEQ multiplex PCR; TCRdb keeps in-frame clones, though not all of them. The repertoire holds 150,000 or so clones, roughly 77% seen once, with approximately 2.1% in the top ten. Study outcomes and limitations: Researchers had no immune exposure information except CMV serostatus available. It was reportedly the case that the classifier diagnosed cytomegalovirus status with high specificity and sensitivity. While the bulk of TCR sequences proved rare, some public TCRs turned up in many donors.

As for this clone: Its antigen is undetermined.

Per the germline V gene, CDR1 is MDHEN and CDR2 is SYDVKM. V was cut by 7 bases and J by 5 bases, with 9 bases left in between. This CDR3 region has 13 residues. This chain links TRBV28 with TRBJ1-6; D not resolved. Sequencing was performed on PBMCs. The source is a man between 45 and 60 years old in good health and CMV-seropositive. Written as DNA, the CDR3 is TGTGCCAGCACCCCCCAGGATAATTCACCCCTCCACTTT. Translation: CASTPQDNSPLHF.